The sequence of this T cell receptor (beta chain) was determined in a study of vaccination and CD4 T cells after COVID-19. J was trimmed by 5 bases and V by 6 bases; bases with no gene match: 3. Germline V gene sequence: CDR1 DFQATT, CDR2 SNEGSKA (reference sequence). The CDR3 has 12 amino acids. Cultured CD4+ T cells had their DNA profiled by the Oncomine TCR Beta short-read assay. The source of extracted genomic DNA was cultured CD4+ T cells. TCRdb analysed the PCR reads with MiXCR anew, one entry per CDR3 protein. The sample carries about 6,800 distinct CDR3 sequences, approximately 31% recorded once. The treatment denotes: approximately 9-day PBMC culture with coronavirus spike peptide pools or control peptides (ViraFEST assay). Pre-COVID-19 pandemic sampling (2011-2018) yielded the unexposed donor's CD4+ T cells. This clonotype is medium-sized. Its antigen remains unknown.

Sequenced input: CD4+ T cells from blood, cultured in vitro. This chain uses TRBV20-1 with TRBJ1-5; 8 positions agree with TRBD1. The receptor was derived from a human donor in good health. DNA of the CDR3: TGCAGTGCGGTACAGGGGGATCAGCCCCAGCATTTT. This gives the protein CSAVQGDQPQHF.